The clone carrying this T cell receptor beta chain was counted ten times or more. As it was prepared, the TCRbeta library received unique molecular identifiers. TCRdb re-analysed the PCR reads in MiXCR, keeping a single row per CDR3 protein. The sample includes 190,000 or so distinct CDR3 sequences, less than 15% of them seen just once. The sample is drawn from a study of T-cell reconstitution after alpha-beta-depleted transplantation in children. Source: PBMCs from the stem cell graft donor, taken from the stem cell graft. This clonotype was sampled from a human donor who donated a stem cell graft to a child with acute lymphoblastic leukemia.

DNA for the CDR3: TGCGCCAGCAGCACGGACATGACGAATTCACCCCTCCACTTT. Its protein product is CASSTDMTNSPLHF. The J gene is TRBJ1-6, the V gene TRBV5-1, with a tentative D call TRBD1 (5 bases). Germline values: CDR1 SGHRS, CDR2 YFSETQ. The CDR3 sequence is 14 residues long. V was clipped by 4 bases and J by 7 bases, with 12 bases between them.